What follows are 20 T cell receptor beta chains derived from one specimen sequenced in a study of T cell changes during pregnancy in multiple sclerosis. The protocol was immunoSEQ multiplex PCR, while the TCRdb copy is restricted to in-frame clones and leaves out a portion. Of 80,000 to 100,000 clones in the sample, approximately 93% were seen once. This material consisted of peripheral blood, taken after pregnancy. These receptors were collected from a female donor with multiple sclerosis, enrolled in a pregnancy study.

The chain couples TRBV21-1 to TRBJ2-7; the listed D gene, TRBD2, was not tested against the DNA. TRBV21-1 is recorded as a pseudogene. The CDR3 runs 14 residues. The CDR3 nucleotides are TGTGCCAGCAGCGCTATCCGGGAGGCCTACGAGCAGTACTTC. Its protein is CASSAIREAYEQYF.

The gene calls are TRBV12-5 and TRBJ2-3, with D perhaps matching TRBD1 (5 bases). V shed 0 bases and J shed 0 bases, with 7 bases lying between them. Per the germline V gene, CDR1 is LGHNT and CDR2 is FRNRAP. CDR3 length: 15 residues. The CDR3 loop reads CASGLVQGSTDTQYF. DNA for the CDR3: TGTGCTAGTGGTTTGGTCCAGGGCAGCACAGATACGCAGTATTTT.

V gene TRBV30 combines with J gene TRBJ2-1; 10 nucleotides line up with TRBD2. After removal of 0 bases from V and 7 bases from J, the junction contained 12 bases not matched to a gene. Germline CDR1 GTSNPN, CDR2 SVGIG (reference sequence). The CDR3 is made up of 17 amino acids. CDR3 sequence reads: CAWSVGLAGDRGNEQFF. The CDR3 DNA reads TGTGCCTGGAGTGTAGGGCTAGCGGGAGACCGGGGAAATGAGCAGTTCTTC.

This sequence joins TRBV28 and TRBJ1-2; 7 nucleotides align to TRBD1. This CDR3 is 15 amino acids long. Germline CDR1 MDHEN, CDR2 SYDVKM. V lost 6 bases, J lost 4 bases, and 11 bases stayed unmatched. The CDR3 protein is CASRFVTGPIYGYTF. The CDR3 nucleotides are TGTGCCAGCAGATTCGTGACAGGGCCTATCTATGGCTACACCTTC.

V is TRBV4-1 and J is TRBJ2-3; 9 nucleotides match TRBD2. CDR3 length: 14 amino acids. CDR1 is MGHRA and CDR2 is YSYEKL in the germline V gene. The V segment lost 6 bases and the J segment 0 bases; nucleotides outside the gene matches: 1. The CDR3 sequence: CASSLAGSTDTQYF. DNA of the CDR3: TGCGCCAGCAGTCTAGCGGGGAGCACAGATACGCAGTATTTT.

The chain recombines TRBV19 with TRBJ2-2; D unresolved. Trimming removed 3 bases from V and 7 bases from J, with 6 bases in between. CDR1 is LNHDA and CDR2 is SQIVND in the germline V gene (reference sequence). The CDR3 is 12 amino acids. CDR3 coding DNA: TGTGCCAGTAGTATTTCCAGCGGGGAGCTGTTTTTT. It is translated as CASSISSGELFF.

The gene calls are TRBV10-3 and TRBJ1-3; D gene unclear. V dropped 2 bases and J dropped 8 bases, with 7 bases sitting between them. Germline CDR1 is ENHRY and CDR2 is SYGVKD. The CDR3 runs 12 residues. CDR3 DNA: TGTGCCATCAGTGAGCGCGCGGACACCATATATTTT. It codes for CAISERADTIYF.

The sample holds a few counts of this clone. The genes are TRBV18 and TRBJ1-1; possible D gene TRBD1, 5 bases. The CDR3 covers 14 residues. The V end lost 3 bases, the J end lost 1 base, and 9 bases lay between the germline ends. Germline loops: CDR1 KGHSH, CDR2 LQKENI. CDR3 sequence: CASSPITGNTEAFF. The DNA for the CDR3 is TGTGCCAGCTCACCGATAACAGGGAACACTGAAGCTTTCTTT.

The CDR3 nucleotides read TGTGCCAGCCGGTCCCTCGGGACAGGGTCCTACGAGCAGTACTTC. This gives the protein CASRSLGTGSYEQYF. V gene TRBV6-5 combines with J gene TRBJ2-7; TRBD1 matches at 9 bases. This CDR3 has 15 residues. Trimming took 8 bases from V and 1 from J; bases not matched to a gene: 9. From germline, CDR1 is MNHEY and CDR2 SVGAGI.

This sequence joins TRBV6-5 and TRBJ1-1; no definite D call. CDR3 size: 14 residues. Trimming removed 2 bases from V and 1 base from J, with 8 bases in between. The germline V gene encodes CDR1 MNHEY and CDR2 SVGAGI. Here the CDR3 DNA reads TGTGCCAGCAGTTACACAGAGAAGAACACTGAAGCTTTCTTT. Protein: CASSYTEKNTEAFF.

Concerning this clone itself: The junction does not match germline at one end; this may be a read error. This chain uses TRBV2 with TRBJ2-7; TRBD1 agrees at 10 bases. Germline CDR1 is SNHLY and CDR2 is FYNNEI. CDR3 length equals 13 residues. CDR3 amino acids: CASSSGDRGLLDF. DNA for the CDR3: TGTGCCAGCAGTAGCGGGGACAGGGGACTTTTGGACTTC. Using reference TRBV2 and TRBJ2-7 for the parts outside the CDR3, the full variable domain is EPEVTQTPSHQVTQMGQEVILRCVPISNHLYFYWYRQILGQKVEFLVSFYNNEISEKSEIFDDQFSVERPDGSNFTLKIRSTKLEDSAMYFCASSSGDRGLLDFGPGTRLTVT.

The CDR3 nucleotides are TGTGCCAGCAGCTTGCTTGGACAGGATTTTTCCATGAACACTGAAGCTTTCTTT. This codes for CASSLLGQDFSMNTEAFF. This chain uses TRBV5-6 with TRBJ1-1; 7 positions match TRBD1. The CDR3 is made up of 18 amino acids. V dropped 1 base and J dropped 0; count of bases not matched to a gene: 12. Looked up from germline, CDR1 is SGHDT and CDR2 is YYEEEE.

The V call is TRBV13, the J call TRBJ2-5; TRBD1 aligns across 8 bases. After removal of 5 bases from V and 1 base from J, the junction contained 3 bases not matched to a gene. Germline V lookup: CDR1 PRHDT, CDR2 FYEKMQ (reference sequence). This CDR3 has 14 residues. The CDR3 coding sequence is TGTGCCAGCAGCCCCCAGGGGGCCCAAGAGACCCAGTACTTC. Translation gives CASSPQGAQETQYF.

The chain joins TRBV29-1 to TRBJ2-5, with a tentative D call TRBD2 (5 bases). The V and J ends lost 7 bases and 5 bases respectively, with 20 bases between them. The CDR3 contains 14 residues. Germline V gene sequence: CDR1 SQVTM, CDR2 ANQGSEA. The CDR3 nucleotides are TGCAGCGCCGGAGCGGCCCCGGGGAGTGAGACCCAGTACTTC. Translating it yields CSAGAAPGSETQYF.

The chain recombines TRBV11-2 with TRBJ2-2; no firm D call. Germline V gene sequence: CDR1 SGHAT, CDR2 FQNNGV. V was clipped by 0 bases and J by 5 bases, with 10 bases between them. The CDR3 has 15 residues. The CDR3 DNA is TGTGCCAGCAGCTTAGAAAACCCTAGGACCGGGGAGCTGTTTTTT. Its protein product is CASSLENPRTGELFF.

The chain couples TRBV7-3 to TRBJ2-1; 13 nucleotides match TRBD2. Germline CDR1 and CDR2: SGHTA and FQGTGA. V lost 4 bases to trimming and J lost 6 bases; unmatched junction nucleotides: 3. This CDR3 comprises 15 residues. This CDR3 reads CASSWTSGRGNEQFF. CDR3 in DNA: TGTGCCAGCAGCTGGACTAGCGGGAGAGGCAATGAGCAGTTCTTC.

This clone occurred once. The CDR3 spells CASSGQVNTEAFF. In nucleotides, the CDR3 is TGTGCCAGCAGTGGTCAGGTGAACACTGAAGCTTTCTTT. The genes are TRBV9 and TRBJ1-1; D gene ambiguous. Trimming removed 5 bases at V and 0 bases at J, with 8 bases between. The CDR3 spans 13 residues. Per the germline V gene, CDR1 is SGDLS and CDR2 is YYNGEE.

The chain uses TRBV19 and TRBJ2-2, with 16 positions matching TRBD2. J was trimmed by 6 bases and V by 7 bases; bases with no gene match: 17. The CDR3 contains 20 residues. Germline-derived CDR1 and CDR2 are LNHDA and SQIVND (reference sequence). In DNA, the CDR3 is TGTGCCAGTATTTCCGGGACTAGCGGGAGGGCCCCTGAATGGGCCGGGGAGCTGTTTTTT. This encodes CASISGTSGRAPEWAGELFF.

The genes are TRBV4-1 and TRBJ2-1; 9 nucleotides line up with TRBD1. Germline V gene sequence: CDR1 MGHRA, CDR2 YSYEKL. This CDR3 region has 15 residues. Trimming at V came to 3 bases and at J to 6 bases, leaving 6 bases not matched to a gene. CDR3 amino acids: CASSHGTGGFNEQFF. CDR3 in DNA: TGCGCCAGCAGCCACGGAACAGGGGGCTTCAATGAGCAGTTCTTC.

The rearrangement uses TRBV7-2 and TRBJ2-7; D call uncertain. The ends were cut back, 5 bases at V and 3 bases at J, with 5 bases in the middle. The CDR3 is 11 residues long. Germline V gene data show CDR1 as SGHTA and CDR2 as FQGNSA. DNA for the CDR3: TGTGCCAGCAGCCCGGGCTACGAGCAGTACTTC. It encodes CASSPGYEQYF. The full variable domain, rest sourced from reference TRBV7-2 and TRBJ2-7, is GAGVSQSPSNKVTEKGKDVELRCDPISGHTALYWYRQSLGQGLEFLIYFQGNSAPDKSGLPSDRFSAERTGGSVSTLTIQRTQQEDSAVYLCASSPGYEQYFGPGTRLTVT.